A selection of T cell receptor beta chains follows, all from one sample in a study of T cells in tuberculosis. Measured with immunoSEQ multiplex PCR; TCRdb has only the in-frame clones, and not every one. The sample lists 28,000 or so clones, around 89% occurring once. Sequenced input: PBMCs. The receptors were gathered from a donor aged 10 to 29 with latent tuberculosis or without tuberculosis infection. Both conserved end residues are part of each CDR3. The D gene is left open where the match is weak. The listing skips clone size in some rows; elsewhere it reads once, few, many or a size class.

abundance	d_gene	j_gene	v_gene	CDR3aa	CDR3nt
NA	NA	TRBJ1-1	TRBV13	CASSQAGWVSLDSPLGTEAFF	TGTGCCAGCAGCCAGGCGGGGTGGGTCTCGCTTGACTCACCCCTGGGCACTGAAGCTTTCTTT
NA	TRBD1	TRBJ2-2	TRBV12-5	CASGNRGTGELFF	TGTGCTAGTGGAAACAGGGGCACCGGGGAGCTGTTTTTT
once	TRBD2	TRBJ2-1	TRBV7-7	CASSSAGGAEQFF	TGTGCCAGCAGCTCGGCGGGGGGGGCTGAGCAGTTCTTC
once	NA	TRBJ2-1	TRBV5-1	CASSDSGNEQFF	TGCGCCAGCAGCGACTCGGGAAATGAGCAGTTCTTC
NA	NA	TRBJ2-7	TRBV21-1	CASSKGLRRGATYEQYF	TGTGCCAGCAGTAAAGGGCTACGGAGGGGTGCGACCTACGAGCAGTACTTC
NA	TRBD1	TRBJ2-7	TRBV7-8	CASSPTGADSYEQYF	TGTGCCAGCAGCCCGACAGGGGCCGACTCCTACGAGCAGTACTTC
NA	TRBD2	TRBJ2-2	TRBV6-1	CASRGLAATGELFF	TGTGCCAGCAGGGGACTAGCGGCCACCGGGGAGCTGTTTTTT
NA	NA	TRBJ1-2	TRBV28	CASSPSTAYGYTF	TGTGCCAGCAGTCCGTCGACAGCCTATGGCTACACCTTC
NA	NA	TRBJ2-7	TRBV15	CATSRTDNEQYF	TGTGCCACCAGCAGAACGGACAACGAGCAGTACTTC
NA	TRBD1	TRBJ1-3	TRBV7-2	CASSRDRGNTIYF	TGTGCCAGCAGCAGGGACAGGGGGAACACCATATATTTT
NA	NA	TRBJ2-7	TRBV6-1	CASSGRQVVGEQYF	TGTGCCAGCAGTGGAAGACAGGTAGTCGGCGAGCAGTACTTC
NA	NA	TRBJ2-1	TRBV18	CASSPGGYNEQFF	TGTGCCAGCTCACCCGGGGGCTACAATGAGCAGTTCTTC
NA	TRBD1	TRBJ1-2	TRBV4-1	CASSQAGGDGYTF	TGCGCCAGCAGCCAAGCAGGGGGCGATGGCTACACCTTC
once	TRBD1	TRBJ1-4	TRBV11-2	CASSLGTGKLFF	TGTGCCAGCAGCTTAGGGACAGGGAAACTGTTTTTT
NA	TRBD1	TRBJ1-6	TRBV28	CATRDRTYNSPLHF	TGTGCCACCCGGGACAGGACATATAATTCACCCCTCCACTTT
once	NA	TRBJ2-3	TRBV7-2	CASSLTTLTDTQYF	TGTGCCAGCAGCTTAACGACACTCACAGATACGCAGTATTTT
NA	TRBD1	TRBJ2-7	TRBV28	CASSFVHRDRIHEQYF	TGTGCCAGCAGTTTTGTTCATAGGGACAGGATCCACGAGCAGTACTTC
NA	NA	TRBJ2-1	TRBV7-6	CASSPGNGVLNEQFF	TGTGCCAGCAGCCCCGGCAACGGGGTTCTTAATGAGCAGTTCTTC
NA	TRBD2	TRBJ2-1	TRBV5-1	CASSSSRWEGRVDEQFF	TGCGCCAGCAGCTCCAGCCGGTGGGAGGGCCGGGTCGATGAGCAGTTCTTC
NA	TRBD1	TRBJ1-4	TRBV12-5	CASGLVLRGPVNEKLFF	TGTGCTAGTGGTTTGGTATTAAGGGGGCCGGTGAATGAAAAACTGTTTTTT
NA	NA	TRBJ1-5	TRBV19	CASNWGGAGSQPQHF	TGTGCCAGTAACTGGGGGGGCGCCGGAAGTCAGCCCCAGCATTTT
NA	TRBD1	TRBJ2-2	TRBV9	CASTAVGQGDGELFF	TGTGCCAGCACCGCCGTGGGACAGGGGGACGGGGAGCTGTTTTTT
NA	TRBD2	TRBJ2-7	TRBV10-2	CATDKGGLAGEQYF	TGCGCCACCGATAAAGGGGGACTAGCGGGCGAGCAGTACTTC
NA	TRBD2	TRBJ2-3	TRBV4-3	CASSLGTSGAGGTQYF	TGCGCCAGCAGCCTGGGGACTAGCGGCGCTGGGGGGACGCAGTATTTT
NA	NA	TRBJ2-7	TRBV2	CASSHKVYEQYF	TGTGCCAGCAGTCACAAAGTGTACGAGCAGTACTTC
NA	NA	TRBJ2-5	TRBV19	CASRQAGGTQYF	TGTGCCAGTCGTCAGGCCGGAGGGACCCAGTACTTC
NA	NA	TRBJ2-7	TRBV18	CASSRGQGDEQYF	TGTGCCAGCTCAAGGGGCCAGGGTGACGAGCAGTACTTC
NA	NA	TRBJ2-7	TRBV15	CATSRLPSYEQYF	TGTGCCACCAGCAGGCTACCCTCCTACGAGCAGTACTTC
few	TRBD2	TRBJ2-3	TRBV5-1	CASSERGDSADTQYF	TGCGCCAGCAGCGAGCGGGGGGATAGCGCAGATACGCAGTATTTT
NA	TRBD2	TRBJ2-3	TRBV7-2	CASSLRGTSTDTQYF	TGTGCCAGCAGCTTGCGGGGGACTAGCACAGATACGCAGTATTTT
NA	NA	TRBJ2-2	TRBV9	CASSGSRAHYTGELFF	TGTGCCAGCAGCGGGAGCAGGGCCCACTACACCGGGGAGCTGTTTTTT
NA	NA	TRBJ1-2	TRBV6-1	CASSERGAGYGYTF	TGTGCCAGCAGTGAGCGGGGGGCTGGCTATGGCTACACCTTC
NA	NA	TRBJ2-1	TRBV5-1	CASSWQGGHNEQFF	TGCGCCAGCAGCTGGCAGGGGGGCCACAATGAGCAGTTCTTC
once	NA	TRBJ2-5	TRBV5-1	CASSLDRMGTQYF	TGCGCCAGCAGCTTGGACAGAATGGGGACCCAGTACTTC
NA	NA	TRBJ1-2	TRBV28	CASDSANYGYTF	TGTGCCAGCGATTCGGCTAACTATGGCTACACCTTC
NA	TRBD1	TRBJ1-3	TRBV5-1	CASSLDTGEGNTIYF	TGCGCCAGCAGCTTGGATACAGGGGAGGGAAACACCATATATTTT
NA	NA	TRBJ1-4	TRBV9	CASSERGRNEKLFF	TGTGCCAGCAGCGAAAGGGGTAGAAATGAAAAACTGTTTTTT
NA	NA	TRBJ1-1	TRBV28	CASSAETPEAFF	TGTGCCAGCAGCGCCGAAACACCCGAAGCTTTCTTT
NA	NA	TRBJ2-3	TRBV4-1	CASSLATGTSTDTQYF	TGCGCCAGCAGCCTGGCCACCGGGACTAGCACAGATACGCAGTATTTT
NA	NA	TRBJ1-4	TRBV5-1	CASRRGDSTNEKLFF	TGCGCCAGCAGACGGGGAGATTCAACTAATGAAAAACTGTTTTTT
NA	NA	TRBJ2-7	TRBV28	CASNAQGSEQYF	TGTGCCAGCAACGCGCAGGGCAGCGAGCAGTACTTC
NA	NA	TRBJ1-4	TRBV18	CASSPKRIEKLFF	TGTGCCAGCTCACCAAAGCGCATTGAAAAACTGTTTTTT
NA	NA	TRBJ2-7	TRBV29-1	CSVVGGGWEQYF	TGCAGCGTTGTTGGGGGGGGCTGGGAGCAGTACTTC
NA	NA	TRBJ1-1	TRBV9	CASSAGTEAFF	TGTGCCAGCAGCGCCGGGACAGAAGCTTTCTTT